A single T cell receptor (beta chain) is shown here with its context. Its specificity is not known. The PCR was carried out with 60 Vbeta primers and 13 Jbeta primers. The protocol was immunoSEQ multiplex PCR, while the TCRdb copy is restricted to in-frame clones and leaves out a portion. Seen here are approximately 150,000 clones, roughly 80% observed once, and the top ten hold approximately 4.1%. The data were obtained in a study of cytomegalovirus exposure and HLA in healthy donors. Study-wide points: It was assumed in the presence/absence analyses that sequencing depth was roughly uniform across donors.

Germline assignment: CDR1 KGHSH and CDR2 LQKENI. The germline V and J ends were trimmed by 4 bases and 4 bases, with 16 bases remaining between them. The CDR3 is 15 amino acids. This chain joins TRBV18 and TRBJ1-1; D gene uncertain. The sequence was obtained from a man aged 40-50 years in good health and CMV-seronegative. The sequencing sample was made of PBMCs. CDR3 region: CASSLGGYEGTEAFF. The DNA for the CDR3 is TGTGCCAGCTCACTGGGTGGTTATGAGGGCACTGAAGCTTTCTTT.